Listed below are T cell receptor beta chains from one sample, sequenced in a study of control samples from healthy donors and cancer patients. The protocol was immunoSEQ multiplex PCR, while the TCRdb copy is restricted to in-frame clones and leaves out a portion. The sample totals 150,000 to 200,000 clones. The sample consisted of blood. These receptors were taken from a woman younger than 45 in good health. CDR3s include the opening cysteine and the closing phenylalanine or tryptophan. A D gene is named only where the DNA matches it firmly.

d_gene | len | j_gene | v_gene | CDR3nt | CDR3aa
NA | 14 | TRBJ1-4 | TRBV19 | TGTGCCAGTAGCCCTGAAAGGGGGAGCGAAAAACTGTTTTTT | CASSPERGSEKLFF
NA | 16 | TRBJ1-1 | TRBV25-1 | TGTGCCAGCAGTGAATATGGGATGGGGATGGACACTGAAGCTTTCTTT | CASSEYGMGMDTEAFF
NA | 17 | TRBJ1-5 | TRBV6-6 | TGTGCCAGCAGTCTAAAGGCGGGGGGGCCGGGCAATCAGCCCCAGCATTTT | CASSLKAGGPGNQPQHF
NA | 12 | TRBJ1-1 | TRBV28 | TGTGCCAGCAGTCTTCCCCTCACCGAAGCTTTCTTT | CASSLPLTEAFF
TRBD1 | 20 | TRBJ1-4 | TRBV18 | TGTGCCAGCTCACCGGCCTTGCTGGGCAGGGGGCGAGGGACTAATGAAAAACTGTTTTTT | CASSPALLGRGRGTNEKLFF
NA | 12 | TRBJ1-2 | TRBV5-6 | TGTGCCAGCAGTGGACAGCTCTATGGCTACACCTTC | CASSGQLYGYTF
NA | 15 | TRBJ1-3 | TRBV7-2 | TGTGCCAGCAGCTTAGCCCGGACAGCCGGAAACACCATATATTTT | CASSLARTAGNTIYF
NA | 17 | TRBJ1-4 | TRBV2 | TGTGCCAGCAGTGTAGGACAGACCTTGACAACTAATGAAAAACTGTTTTTT | CASSVGQTLTTNEKLFF
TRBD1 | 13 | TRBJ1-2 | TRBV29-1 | TGCAGCGTTGAGGGACAGCAGGCGTCTGGCTACACCTTC | CSVEGQQASGYTF
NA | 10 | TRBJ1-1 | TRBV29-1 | TGCAGCGGCGGAGAAACTGAAGCTTTCTTT | CSGGETEAFF
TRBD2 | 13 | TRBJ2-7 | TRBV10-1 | TGCGCCAGCAGCCGGGGCGGGAGCTACGAGCAGTACTTC | CASSRGGSYEQYF